This T cell receptor beta chain emerged from a study of shared clonotypes between healthy human individuals. Across the whole study: Donors had three CD4 naive, three CD4 memory, two CD8 naive and one CD8 memory plate apiece.

The germline V gene has CDR1 MNHEY and CDR2 SMNVEV (reference sequence). The CDR3 covers 15 residues. The trim removed 6 bases at V and 2 bases at J, leaving 7 bases unmatched. Only one count was recorded for this clone. Naive CD8 cells lacked CD45RO, underwent positive selection for CCR7 and left out terminally differentiated effector memory CD45RA+ cells. Generated by immunoSEQ multiplex PCR, the TCRdb table keeps only in-frame clones and is missing some. The profile shows 2 million to 2.5 million clones, approximately 94% of them singletons. Sequencing used naive CD8+ T cells sorted from blood. The receptor's source is a man younger than 35 in good health. This chain connects TRBV27 to TRBJ2-3; TRBD2 aligns across 8 bases. CDR3 bases: TGTGCCAGCAGCTCCGTGACTAGCGCCACAGATACGCAGTATTTT. Translated, it gives CASSSVTSATDTQYF.